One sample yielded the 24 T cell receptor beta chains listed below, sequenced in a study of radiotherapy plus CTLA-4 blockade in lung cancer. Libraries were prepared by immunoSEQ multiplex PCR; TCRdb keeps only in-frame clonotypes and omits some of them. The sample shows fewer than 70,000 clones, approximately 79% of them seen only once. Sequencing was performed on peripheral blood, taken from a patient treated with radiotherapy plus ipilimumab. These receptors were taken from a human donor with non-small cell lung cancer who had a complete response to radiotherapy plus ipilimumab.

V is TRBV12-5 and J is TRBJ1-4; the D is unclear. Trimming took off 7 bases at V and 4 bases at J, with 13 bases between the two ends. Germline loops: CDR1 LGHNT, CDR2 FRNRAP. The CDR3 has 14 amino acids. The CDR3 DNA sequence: TGTGCTAGTGCTCCGGGCGGATATAATGAAAAACTGTTTTTT. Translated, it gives CASAPGGYNEKLFF.

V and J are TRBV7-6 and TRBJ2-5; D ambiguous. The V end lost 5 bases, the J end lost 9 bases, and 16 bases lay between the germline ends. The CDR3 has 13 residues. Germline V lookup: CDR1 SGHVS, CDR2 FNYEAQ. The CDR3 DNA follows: TGTGCCAGCAGCCTCGAACCTGGACCGGCCCAGTACTTC. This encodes CASSLEPGPAQYF.

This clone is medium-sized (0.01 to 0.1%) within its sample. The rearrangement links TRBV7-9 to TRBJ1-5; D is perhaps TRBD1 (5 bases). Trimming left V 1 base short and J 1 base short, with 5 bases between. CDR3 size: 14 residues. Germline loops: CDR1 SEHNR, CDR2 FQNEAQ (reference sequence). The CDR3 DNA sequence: TGTGCCAGCAGCTTAGGACAGAGCAATCAGCCCCAGCATTTT. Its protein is CASSLGQSNQPQHF.

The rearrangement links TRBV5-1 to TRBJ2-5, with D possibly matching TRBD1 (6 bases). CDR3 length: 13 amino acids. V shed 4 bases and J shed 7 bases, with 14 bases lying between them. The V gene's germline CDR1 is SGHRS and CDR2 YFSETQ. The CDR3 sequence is CASSPDSKATQYF. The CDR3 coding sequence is TGCGCCAGCAGCCCGGACAGTAAAGCGACCCAGTACTTC.

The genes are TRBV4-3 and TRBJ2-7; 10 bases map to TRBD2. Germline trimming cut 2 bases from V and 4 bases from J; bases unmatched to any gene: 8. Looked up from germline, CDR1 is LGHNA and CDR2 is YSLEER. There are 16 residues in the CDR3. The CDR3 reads CASSQTSSGGIYEQYF. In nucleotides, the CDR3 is TGCGCCAGCAGCCAAACTAGTAGCGGGGGGATTTACGAGCAGTACTTC.

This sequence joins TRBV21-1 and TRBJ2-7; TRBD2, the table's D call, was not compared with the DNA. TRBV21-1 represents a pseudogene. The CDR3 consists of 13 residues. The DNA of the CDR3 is TGTGCCAGCAGCAAGGGGAGGAGGAACGAGCAGTACGTC. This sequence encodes CASSKGRRNEQYV.

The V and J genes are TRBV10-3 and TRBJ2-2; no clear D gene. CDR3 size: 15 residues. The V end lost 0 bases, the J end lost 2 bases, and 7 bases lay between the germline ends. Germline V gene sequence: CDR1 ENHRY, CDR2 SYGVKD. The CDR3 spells CAISESMGNTGELFF. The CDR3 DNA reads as TGTGCCATCAGTGAGTCGATGGGCAACACCGGGGAGCTGTTTTTT.

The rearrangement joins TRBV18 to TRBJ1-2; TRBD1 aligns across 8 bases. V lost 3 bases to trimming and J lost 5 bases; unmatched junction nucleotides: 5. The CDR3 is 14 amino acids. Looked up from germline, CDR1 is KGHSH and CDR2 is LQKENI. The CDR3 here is CASSPTRGRYGYTF. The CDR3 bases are TGTGCCAGCTCACCGACCAGGGGGCGGTATGGCTACACCTTC.

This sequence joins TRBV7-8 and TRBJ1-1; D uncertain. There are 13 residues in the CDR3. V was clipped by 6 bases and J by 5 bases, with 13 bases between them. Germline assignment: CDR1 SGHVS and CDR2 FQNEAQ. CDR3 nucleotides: TGTGCCAGCAGATCAAGTCAGTGGACTGAAGCTTTCTTT. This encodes CASRSSQWTEAFF. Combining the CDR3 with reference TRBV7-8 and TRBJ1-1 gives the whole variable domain GAGVSQSPRYKVAKRGQDVALRCDPISGHVSLFWYQQALGQGPEFLTYFQNEAQLDKSGLPSDRFFAERPEGSVSTLKIQRTQQEDSAVYLCASRSSQWTEAFFGQGTRLTVV.

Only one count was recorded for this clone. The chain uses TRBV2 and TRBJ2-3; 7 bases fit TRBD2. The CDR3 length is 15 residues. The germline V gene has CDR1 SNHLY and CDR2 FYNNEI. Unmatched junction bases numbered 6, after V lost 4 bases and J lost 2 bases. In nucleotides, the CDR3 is TGTGCCAGCAGTGGGCTAGCGGACTCCACAGATACGCAGTATTTT. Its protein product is CASSGLADSTDTQYF.

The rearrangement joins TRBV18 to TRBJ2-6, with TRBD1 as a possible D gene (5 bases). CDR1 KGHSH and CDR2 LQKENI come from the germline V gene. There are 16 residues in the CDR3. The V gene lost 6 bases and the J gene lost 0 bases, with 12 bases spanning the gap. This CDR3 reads CASSPQGPSGANVLTF. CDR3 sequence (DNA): TGTGCCAGCTCCCCCCAGGGCCCCTCTGGGGCCAACGTCCTGACTTTC.

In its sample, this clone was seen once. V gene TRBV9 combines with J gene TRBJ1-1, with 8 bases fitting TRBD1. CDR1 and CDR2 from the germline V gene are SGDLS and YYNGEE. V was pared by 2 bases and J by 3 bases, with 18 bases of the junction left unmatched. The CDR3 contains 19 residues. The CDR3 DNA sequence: TGTGCCAGCAGCGTGCACGGGGACAGGCCTCGAGGTAGGGACACTGAAGCTTTCTTT. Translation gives CASSVHGDRPRGRDTEAFF.

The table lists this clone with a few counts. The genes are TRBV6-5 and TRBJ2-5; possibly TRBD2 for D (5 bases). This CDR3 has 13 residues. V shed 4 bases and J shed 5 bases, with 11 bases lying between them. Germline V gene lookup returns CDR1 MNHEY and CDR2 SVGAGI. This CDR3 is CASSSGLWETQYF. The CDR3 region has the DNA TGTGCCAGCAGTTCGGGATTGTGGGAGACCCAGTACTTC.

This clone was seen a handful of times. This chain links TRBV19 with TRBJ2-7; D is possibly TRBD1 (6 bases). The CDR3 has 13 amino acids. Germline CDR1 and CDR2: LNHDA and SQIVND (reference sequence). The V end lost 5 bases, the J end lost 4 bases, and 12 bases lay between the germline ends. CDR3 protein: CASSSEQGYEQYF. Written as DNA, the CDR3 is TGTGCCAGTAGTTCAGAACAGGGATACGAGCAGTACTTC.

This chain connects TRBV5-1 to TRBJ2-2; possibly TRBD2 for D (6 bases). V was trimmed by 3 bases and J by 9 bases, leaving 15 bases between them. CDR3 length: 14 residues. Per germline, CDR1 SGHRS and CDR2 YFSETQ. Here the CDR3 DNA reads TGCGCCAGCAGCTCGGGACTCGAACTCCGGGAGCTGTTTTTT. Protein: CASSSGLELRELFF.

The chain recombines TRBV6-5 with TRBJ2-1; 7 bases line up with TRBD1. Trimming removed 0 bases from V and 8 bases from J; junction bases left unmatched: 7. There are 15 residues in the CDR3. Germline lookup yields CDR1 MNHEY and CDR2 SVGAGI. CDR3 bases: TGTGCCAGCAGTTACTCGCAACTCGACAGGGATGAGCAGTTCTTC. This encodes CASSYSQLDRDEQFF.

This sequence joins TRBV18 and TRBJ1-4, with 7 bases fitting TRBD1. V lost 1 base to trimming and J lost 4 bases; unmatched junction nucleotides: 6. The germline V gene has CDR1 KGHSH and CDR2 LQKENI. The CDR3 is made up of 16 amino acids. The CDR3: CASSPLTGWDNEKLFF. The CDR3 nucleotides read TGTGCCAGCTCACCACTGACAGGGTGGGATAATGAAAAACTGTTTTTT.

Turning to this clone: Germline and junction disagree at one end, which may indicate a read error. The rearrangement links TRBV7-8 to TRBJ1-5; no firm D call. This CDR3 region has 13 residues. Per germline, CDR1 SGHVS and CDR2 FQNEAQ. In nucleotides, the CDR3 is TGTGCCAGCAGCTTATTTAGCGATCAGCCCCAGCATTTT. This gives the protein CASSLFSDQPQHF.

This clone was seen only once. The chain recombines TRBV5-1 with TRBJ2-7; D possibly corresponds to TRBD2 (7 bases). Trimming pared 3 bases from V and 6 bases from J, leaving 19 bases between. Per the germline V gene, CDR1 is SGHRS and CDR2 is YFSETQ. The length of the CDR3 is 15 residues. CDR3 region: CASSWLGAGVGEQYV. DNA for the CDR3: TGCGCCAGCAGCTGGTTGGGGGCGGGAGTGGGCGAGCAGTACGTC.

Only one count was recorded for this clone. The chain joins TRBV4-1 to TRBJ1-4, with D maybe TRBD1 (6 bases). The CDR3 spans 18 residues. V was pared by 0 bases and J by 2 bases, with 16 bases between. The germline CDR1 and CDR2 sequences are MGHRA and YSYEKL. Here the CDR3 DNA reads TGCGCCAGCAGCCAAGATAGGGCCAGGGGAGTGACTAATGAAAAACTGTTTTTT. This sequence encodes CASSQDRARGVTNEKLFF.

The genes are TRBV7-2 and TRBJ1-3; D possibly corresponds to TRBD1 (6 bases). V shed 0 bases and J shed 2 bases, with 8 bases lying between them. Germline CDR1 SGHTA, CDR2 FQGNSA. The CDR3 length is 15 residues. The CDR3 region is CASSLAGTTGNTIYF. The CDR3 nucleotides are TGTGCCAGCAGCTTAGCCGGGACAACTGGAAACACCATATATTTT.

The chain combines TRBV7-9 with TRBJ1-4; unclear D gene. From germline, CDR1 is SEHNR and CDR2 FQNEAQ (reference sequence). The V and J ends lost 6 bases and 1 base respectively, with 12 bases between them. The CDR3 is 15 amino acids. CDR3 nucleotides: TGTGCCAGCAGTGACCGCTTGGGAACTAATGAAAAACTGTTTTTT. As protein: CASSDRLGTNEKLFF. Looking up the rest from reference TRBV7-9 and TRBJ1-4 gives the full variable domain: DTGVSQNPRHKITKRGQNVTFRCDPISEHNRLYWYRQTLGQGPEFLTYFQNEAQLEKSRLLSDRFSAERPKGSFSTLEIQRTEQGDSAMYLCASSDRLGTNEKLFFGSGTQLSVL.

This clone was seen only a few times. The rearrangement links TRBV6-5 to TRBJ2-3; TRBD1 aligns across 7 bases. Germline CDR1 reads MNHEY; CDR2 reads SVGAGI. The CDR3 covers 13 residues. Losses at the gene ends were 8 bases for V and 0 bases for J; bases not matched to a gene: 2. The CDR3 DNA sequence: TGTGCCAGCCGGACAGGTAGCACAGATACGCAGTATTTT. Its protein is CASRTGSTDTQYF.

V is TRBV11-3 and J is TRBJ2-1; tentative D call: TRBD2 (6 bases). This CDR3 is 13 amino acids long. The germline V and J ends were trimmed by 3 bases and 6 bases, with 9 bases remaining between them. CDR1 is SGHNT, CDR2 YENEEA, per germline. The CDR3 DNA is TGTGCCAGCAGCTTGACTAGTAGCAATGAGCAGTTCTTC. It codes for CASSLTSSNEQFF.